This T cell receptor beta chain was identified in a study of spatial heterogeneity in lung cancer. Across the whole study: Sequencing was performed on follow-up PBMC samples when available, collected at a median of roughly 24 months after resection. A unique TCR and UMI combination showed up more than ten times in raw reads, on average. Study results and limitations: TCRs found ubiquitously expanded in tumor appeared in blood more at resection than at follow-up.

Time point: blood at routine non-recurrence follow-up after resection. Unsorted samples of tumor, nontumor lung or frozen PBMC had their whole RNA sequenced. Turning to this clonotype: The target antigen is unknown.

The CDR3 spans 13 residues. V shed 5 bases and J shed 2 bases, with 9 bases lying between them. TCRdb itself ran the 5' RACE reads through MiXCR, one entry per CDR3 protein. This sample has around 110,000 distinct CDR3 sequences; 10% to 15% occur once, and the top ten carry around a sixth. The source was PBMCs, collected at follow-up. The TCR sequence derives from a male donor with early-stage non-small cell lung cancer. The chain combines TRBV12-3 or TRBV12-4 with TRBJ1-2, with TRBD1 as a possible D gene (5 bases). CDR3 nucleotide sequence: TGTGCCAGCAGTCAGACAGAGAACTATGGCTACACCTTC. Translation: CASSQTENYGYTF.